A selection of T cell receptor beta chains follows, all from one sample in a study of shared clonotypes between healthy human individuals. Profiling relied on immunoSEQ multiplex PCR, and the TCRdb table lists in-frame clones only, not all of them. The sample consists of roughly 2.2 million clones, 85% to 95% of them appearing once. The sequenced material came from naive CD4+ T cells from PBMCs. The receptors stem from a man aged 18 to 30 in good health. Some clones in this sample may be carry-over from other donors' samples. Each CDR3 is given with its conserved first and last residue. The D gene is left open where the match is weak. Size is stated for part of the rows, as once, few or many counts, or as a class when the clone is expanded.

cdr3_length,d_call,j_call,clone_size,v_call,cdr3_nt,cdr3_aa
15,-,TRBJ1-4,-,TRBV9,TGTGCCAGCAGCGTAGTTGGGACACTCGGGGAAAAACTGTTTTTT,CASSVVGTLGEKLFF
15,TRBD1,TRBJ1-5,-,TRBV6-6,TGTGCCAGCACTACAGGACAGGCCCGCAATCAGCCCCAGCATTTT,CASTTGQARNQPQHF
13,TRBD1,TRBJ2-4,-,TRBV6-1,TGTGCCAGCAGAGCGGGACAGGGTCACATTCAGTACTTC,CASRAGQGHIQYF
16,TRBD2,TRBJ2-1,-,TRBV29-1,TGCAGCAGCCAAGGGAGCGGGAGCTCCGTCAGGGATGAGCAGTTCTTC,CSSQGSGSSVRDEQFF
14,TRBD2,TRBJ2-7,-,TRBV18,TGTGCCAGCTCACCGGGGAGGGTACCCTACGAGCAGTACTTC,CASSPGRVPYEQYF
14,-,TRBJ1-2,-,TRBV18,TGTGCCAGCTCACCACCGCTGGGGAAAGGTGGCTACACCTTC,CASSPPLGKGGYTF
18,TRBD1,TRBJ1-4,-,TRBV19,TGTGCCAGTAGTATCCCACACCGAAGGCCAGGGGGCAATGAAAAACTGTTTTTT,CASSIPHRRPGGNEKLFF
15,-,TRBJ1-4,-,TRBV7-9,TGTGCCAGCAGCTTCCCCGGGGGGGCTAATGAAAAACTGTTTTTT,CASSFPGGANEKLFF
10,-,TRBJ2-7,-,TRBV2,TGTGCCAGCAGGGGGAACGAGCAGTACTTC,CASRGNEQYF
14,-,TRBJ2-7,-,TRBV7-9,TGTGCCAGCAGCTTAGGGACAGCCGCCGACGAGCAGTACTTC,CASSLGTAADEQYF
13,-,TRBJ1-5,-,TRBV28,TGTGCCAGCAGTTTCGTCAACAATCAGCCCCAGCATTTT,CASSFVNNQPQHF
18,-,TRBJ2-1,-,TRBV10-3,TGTGCCATCAGTGAGTCGAGTGTCCCTTTGGCCTCCTACAATGAGCAGTTCTTC,CAISESSVPLASYNEQFF
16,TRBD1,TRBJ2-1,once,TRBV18,TGTGCCAGCTCACCACCGACAGGGGGACCCTACAATGAGCAGTTCTTC,CASSPPTGGPYNEQFF
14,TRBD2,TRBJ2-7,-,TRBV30,TGTGCCTGGAGTGTGACTAGCGGGCCCTACGAGCAGTACTTC,CAWSVTSGPYEQYF
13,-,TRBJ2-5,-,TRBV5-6,TGTGCCAGCAGCCGGAGGCGGAAAGAGACCCAGTACTTC,CASSRRRKETQYF
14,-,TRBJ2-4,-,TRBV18,TGTGCCAGCTCACCTCAGGTAGCCAAAAACATTCAGTACTTC,CASSPQVAKNIQYF
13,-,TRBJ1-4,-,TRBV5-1,TGCGCCAGCAGCTTAGGCGCAAATGAAAAACTGTTTTTT,CASSLGANEKLFF
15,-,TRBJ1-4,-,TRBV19,TGTGCCAGTAGATCCAAATCCGGCGGGAGGGAAAAACTGTTTTTT,CASRSKSGGREKLFF
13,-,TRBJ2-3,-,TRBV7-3,TGTGCCAGCAGCTCTTCGATACGGGATACGCAGTATTTT,CASSSSIRDTQYF
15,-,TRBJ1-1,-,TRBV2,TGTGCCAGACGTAATACCCGGGGACCAAACACTGAAGCTTTCTTT,CARRNTRGPNTEAFF
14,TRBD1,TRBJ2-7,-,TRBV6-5,TGTGCCAGCAAAGCTCCGGACAGGGGGCACGAGCAGTACTTC,CASKAPDRGHEQYF
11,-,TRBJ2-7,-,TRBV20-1,TGCAGTGCTATTAGAGTCTACGAGCAGTACTTC,CSAIRVYEQYF
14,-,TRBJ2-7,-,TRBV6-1,TGTGCCAGCAGTACAACAGGGTTCTCCTACGAGCAGTACTTC,CASSTTGFSYEQYF
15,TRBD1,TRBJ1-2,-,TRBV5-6,TGTGCCAGCAGCTTTTATGACAGGGCCCACTATGGCTACACCTTC,CASSFYDRAHYGYTF
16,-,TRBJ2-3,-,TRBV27,TGTGCCAGCAGTTTATTTTGGTTATTAAGCACAGATACGCAGTATTTT,CASSLFWLLSTDTQYF
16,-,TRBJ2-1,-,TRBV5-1,TGCGCCAGCAGCCCCGGGACATCCCCCTACTACAATGAGCAGTTCTTC,CASSPGTSPYYNEQFF
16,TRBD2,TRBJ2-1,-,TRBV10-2,TGCGCCAGCAGTGATAAGAGCGGGAGCTCCTACAATGAGCAGTTCTTC,CASSDKSGSSYNEQFF
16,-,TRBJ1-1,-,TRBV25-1,TGTGCCAGCAGTGAATTAGGGGGGGCGGCGTACACTGAAGCTTTCTTT,CASSELGGAAYTEAFF
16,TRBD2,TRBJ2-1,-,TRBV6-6,TGTGCCAGCAGTCCCCCAGGGACTAGCGGTTTCAATGAGCAGTTCTTC,CASSPPGTSGFNEQFF
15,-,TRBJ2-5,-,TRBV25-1,TGTGCCAGCAGTGATCCACAGTCGAGCAGAGAGACCCAGTACTTC,CASSDPQSSRETQYF
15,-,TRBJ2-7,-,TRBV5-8,TGTGCCAGCAGCTTTAGAGGGCGGAGGTCCTACGAGCAGTACTTC,CASSFRGRRSYEQYF
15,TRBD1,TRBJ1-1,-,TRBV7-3,TGTGCCAGCAGCCCGAGGGGGCAGGCGGGTTCGGAAGCTTTCTTT,CASSPRGQAGSEAFF
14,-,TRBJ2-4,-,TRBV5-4,TGTGCCAGCAGCAGCCGGGACCACGGGAACATTCAGTACTTC,CASSSRDHGNIQYF
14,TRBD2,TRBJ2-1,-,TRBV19,TGTGCCAGTAGTTGGCTAGCGGGTGGCGATGAGCAGTTCTTC,CASSWLAGGDEQFF
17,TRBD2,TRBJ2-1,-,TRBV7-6,TGTGCCAGCAGCTTAGTCCCCGGGAGGGCCACTTGGGATGAGCAGTTCTTC,CASSLVPGRATWDEQFF
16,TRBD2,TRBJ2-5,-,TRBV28,TGTGCCAGCAGTTCCTGGACTAGCGGAGATGGCGAGACCCAGTACTTC,CASSSWTSGDGETQYF
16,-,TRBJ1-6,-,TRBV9,TGTGCCAGCAGCGTAGACACCAGGACAACCATTTCACCCCTCCACTTT,CASSVDTRTTISPLHF
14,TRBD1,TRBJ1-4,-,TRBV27,TGTGCCAGCAGTGGGGACAGCCTCAATGAAAAACTGTTTTTT,CASSGDSLNEKLFF
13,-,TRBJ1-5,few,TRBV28,TGTGCCAGCACCGAGACAGCCCTGGGGCCCCAGCATTTT,CASTETALGPQHF
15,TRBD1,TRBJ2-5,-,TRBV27,TGTGCCAGCAGCCTCGGGACAGGGCTTCAAGAGACCCAGTACTTC,CASSLGTGLQETQYF
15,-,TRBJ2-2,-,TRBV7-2,TGTGCCAGCAGCTTGGGAATAGGGCTCTTTTGGGAGCTGTTTTTT,CASSLGIGLFWELFF
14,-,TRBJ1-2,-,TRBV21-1,TGTGCCAGCAGCAAATTGGGGCAGAACTATGGCTACACCTTC,CASSKLGQNYGYTF
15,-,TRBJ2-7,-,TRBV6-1,TGTGCCAGCAGTACGGGACAAGGCCGGGCCTACGAGCAGTACTTC,CASSTGQGRAYEQYF
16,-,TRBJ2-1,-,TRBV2,TGTGCCAGCATGCTTCCAGCGTCGAGCTCCTACAATGAGCAGTTCTTC,CASMLPASSSYNEQFF
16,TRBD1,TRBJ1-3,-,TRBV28,TGTGCCAGCAGTCTACCAGCAGGGGGCTTTGGAAACACCATATATTTT,CASSLPAGGFGNTIYF
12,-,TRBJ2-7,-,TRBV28,TGTGCCAGCAGCCGCCCCGGCTACGAGCAGTACTTC,CASSRPGYEQYF
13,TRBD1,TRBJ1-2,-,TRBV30,TGTGCCTGGATGGCAGGGGGCCTCTCTGGCTACACCTTC,CAWMAGGLSGYTF
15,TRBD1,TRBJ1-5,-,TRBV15,TGTGCCACCAGCAGGGGGGGGACAGATAATCAGCCCCAGCATTTT,CATSRGGTDNQPQHF
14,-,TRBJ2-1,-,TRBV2,TGTGCCAGCACATATGGCGGGAACTACAATGAGCAGTTCTTC,CASTYGGNYNEQFF
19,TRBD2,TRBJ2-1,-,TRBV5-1,TGCGCCAGCAGCTTGGTGCCTAGCGGGAGATTCCGCTCCTACAATGAGCAGTTCTTC,CASSLVPSGRFRSYNEQFF
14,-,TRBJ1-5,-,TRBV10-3,TGTGCCATCAGTGATGGGGTGGGCAATCAGCCCCAGCATTTT,CAISDGVGNQPQHF
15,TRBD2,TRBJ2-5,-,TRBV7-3,TGTGCCAGCAGCTTAGGCCTAGCGGGACTTGAGACCCAGTACTTC,CASSLGLAGLETQYF
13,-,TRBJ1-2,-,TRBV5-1,TGCGCCAGCAGCGTAGCAGGGGTCTCTGGCTACACCTTC,CASSVAGVSGYTF
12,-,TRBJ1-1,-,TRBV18,TGTGCCAGCTCCCGGGCGGGTTCTGAAGCTTTCTTT,CASSRAGSEAFF
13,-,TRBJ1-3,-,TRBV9,TGTGCCAGCAGCGTAGCCTCTGGAAACACCATATATTTT,CASSVASGNTIYF
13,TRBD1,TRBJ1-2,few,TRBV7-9,TGTGCCAGCAGCCGACAGGGGCACTATGGCTACACCTTC,CASSRQGHYGYTF
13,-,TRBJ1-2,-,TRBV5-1,TGCGCCAGCAGCTTGGAACGGCACTATGGCTACACCTTC,CASSLERHYGYTF
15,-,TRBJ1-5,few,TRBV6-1,TGTGCCAGCAGTGAGGGGGGGTATAGCAATCAGCCCCAGCATTTT,CASSEGGYSNQPQHF
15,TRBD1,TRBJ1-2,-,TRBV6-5,TGTGCCAGCAGTTACTCGTACAGGGGGAACTATGGCTACACCTTC,CASSYSYRGNYGYTF
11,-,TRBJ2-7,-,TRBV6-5,TGTGCCAGCAGTTACAGCGTCGAGCAGTACTTC,CASSYSVEQYF